One and the same sample provided the 19 T cell receptor beta chains below, sequenced in a study of vaccination effects on CD4 cells after COVID-19. For these TCRs, the target antigens are not known. Antigen-specific CD4+ T cell clonotypes were called by their expansion after viral peptide-pool culture in ViraFEST. With more than nine days of culture completed, CD4+ T cells were isolated. Absence of prior SARS-CoV-2 infection characterized the vaccine recipients, who showed negative nucleocapsid antibodies. The repertoire was sequenced with immunoSEQ multiplex PCR; TCRdb's copy has only in-frame clones and lacks some. The top ten hold 3.5% to 4.5% of the sample, which has around 63,000 clones, approximately 75% seen once. Sequencing used CD4+ T cells from PBMCs cultured with HCoV-OC43 spike peptides, obtained before COVID-19 vaccination. Subset described: HCoV-OC43 spike overlapping peptide pool stimulation. These receptors came from a human donor who received a COVID-19 vaccine.

The chain joins TRBV6-2 or TRBV6-3 to TRBJ2-7, with D possibly matching TRBD1 (5 bases). In germline, CDR1 is MNHEY, CDR2 SVGEGT. The length of the CDR3 is 14 residues. The V and J ends lost 2 bases and 4 bases respectively, with 12 bases between them. The CDR3 region has the DNA TGTGCCAGCAGTTACCCGGACATGGCATACGAGCAGTACGTC. Translating it yields CASSYPDMAYEQYV.

The V gene is TRBV18, the J gene TRBJ1-2, with 9 nucleotides matching TRBD1. The CDR3 is 15 amino acids. From germline, CDR1 is KGHSH and CDR2 LQKENI. With V trimmed by 7 bases and J by 2 bases, 8 bases remained unmatched. CDR3 sequence: CASFGTDRGNYGYTF. The CDR3 region has the DNA TGTGCCAGCTTCGGGACGGACAGGGGAAACTATGGCTACACCTTC. The whole variable domain, filled in from reference TRBV18 and TRBJ1-2, reads NAGVMQNPRHLVRRRGQEARLRCSPMKGHSHVYWYRQLPEEGLKFMVYLQKENIIDESGMPKERFSAEFPKEGPSILRIQQVVRGDSAAYFCASFGTDRGNYGYTFGSGTRLTVV.

The rearrangement links TRBV18 to TRBJ2-2; D is possibly TRBD1 or TRBD2 (5 bases each). Trimming left V 9 bases short and J 7 bases short, with 18 bases between. CDR1 KGHSH and CDR2 LQKENI come from the germline V gene. The CDR3 runs to 14 residues. The CDR3 bases are TGTGCCAGTCTCAGGGACGGAGACGGCGGGGAGCTGTTTTTT. It yields the protein CASLRDGDGGELFF.

The chain employs TRBV7-2 and TRBJ2-3; D remains ambiguous. The germline V and J ends were trimmed by 4 bases and 1 base, with 9 bases remaining between them. The CDR3 is made up of 14 amino acids. From germline, CDR1 is SGHTA and CDR2 FQGNSA. CDR3 bases: TGTGCCAGCAGCTCCCAGACGGGCACAGATACGCAGTATTTT. This sequence encodes CASSSQTGTDTQYF.

The rearrangement joins TRBV25-1 to TRBJ2-3; TRBD1 agrees at 7 bases. This CDR3 region has 15 residues. Germline V gives CDR1 MGHDK, CDR2 SYGVNS. V dropped 2 bases and J dropped 0; count of bases not matched to a gene: 2. CDR3 DNA: TGTGCCAGCAGTGAAACAGGGGCTAGCACAGATACGCAGTATTTT. It is translated as CASSETGASTDTQYF. Full variable domain (missing parts from reference TRBV25-1 and TRBJ2-3): EADIYQTPRYLVIGTGKKITLECSQTMGHDKMYWYQQDPGMELHLIHYSYGVNSTEKGDLSSESTVSRIRTEHFPLTLESARPSHTSQYLCASSETGASTDTQYFGPGTRLTVL.

J is TRBJ2-5 and V is TRBV5-1, with TRBD1 matching 8 bases. V lost 4 bases, J lost 5 bases, and 7 bases stayed unmatched. CDR1 and CDR2 (germline): SGHRS, YFSETQ. This CDR3 region has 14 residues. Written as DNA, the CDR3 is TGCGCCAGCAGCCGACAGGGGCTTCGGGAGACCCAGTACTTC. Protein: CASSRQGLRETQYF.

This rearrangement joins TRBV4-3 to TRBJ1-3; possibly TRBD1 for D (5 bases). This CDR3 contains 14 residues. V lost 4 bases and J lost 4, with 11 bases in between. Germline V gives CDR1 LGHNA, CDR2 YSLEER. CDR3 DNA sequence: TGCGCCAGCAGCCCCAAGTGGGACGGAAACACCATATATTTT. Encoded protein: CASSPKWDGNTIYF.

The V call is TRBV7-2, the J call TRBJ1-1; no firm D call. Between the trimmed V and J ends, which lost 1 base and 1 base, there was a span of 4 bases. The CDR3 is made up of 13 amino acids. CDR1 is SGHTA and CDR2 is FQGNSA in the germline V gene. DNA of the CDR3: TGTGCCAGCAGCTTAGTGGAGAACACTGAAGCTTTCTTT. It yields the protein CASSLVENTEAFF.

V and J are TRBV29-1 and TRBJ2-5; maybe TRBD1 (6 bases). Germline V gives CDR1 SQVTM, CDR2 ANQGSEA. The CDR3 contains 13 residues. V gave up 4 bases and J gave up 5 bases, with 14 bases separating them. The CDR3 loop reads CSVVFQGWETQYF. The CDR3 nucleotides are TGCAGCGTTGTGTTTCAGGGGTGGGAGACCCAGTACTTC. Full variable domain (remainder filled in from reference TRBV29-1 and TRBJ2-5): SAVISQKPSRDICQRGTSLTIQCQVDSQVTMMFWYRQQPGQSLTLIATANQGSEATYESGFVIDKFPISRPNLTFSTLTVSNMSPEDSSIYLCSVVFQGWETQYFGPGTRLLVL.

Only a few counts were recorded for this clone. The chain is built from TRBV2 and TRBJ1-1, with D possibly TRBD1 on 5 matching bases. Trimming shortened V by 4 bases and J by 1 base, and 7 bases separated the two germline ends. CDR3 size: 13 residues. The germline gives CDR1 SNHLY, CDR2 FYNNEI. The CDR3 protein is CASSGQTNTEAFF. In DNA form, the CDR3 reads TGTGCCAGCAGTGGACAGACGAACACTGAAGCTTTCTTT. The entire variable domain, with the rest obtained from reference TRBV2 and TRBJ1-1, is as follows: EPEVTQTPSHQVTQMGQEVILRCVPISNHLYFYWYRQILGQKVEFLVSFYNNEISEKSEIFDDQFSVERPDGSNFTLKIRSTKLEDSAMYFCASSGQTNTEAFFGQGTRLTVV.

This sequence joins TRBV9 and TRBJ2-2, with no clear D. The CDR3 has 14 amino acids. The germline gives CDR1 SGDLS, CDR2 YYNGEE. The germline V and J ends were trimmed by 0 bases and 4 bases, with 7 bases remaining between them. CDR3 sequence reads: CASSVADVTGELFF. The DNA of the CDR3 is TGTGCCAGCAGCGTAGCGGATGTCACCGGGGAGCTGTTTTTT.

This chain links TRBV2 with TRBJ2-7; no firm D call. This CDR3 contains 11 residues. Trimming shortened V by 5 bases and J by 4 bases, and 6 bases separated the two germline ends. Germline V gene lookup returns CDR1 SNHLY and CDR2 FYNNEI. The CDR3 spells CASSQRYEQYV. In nucleotides, the CDR3 is TGTGCCAGCAGTCAGCGATACGAGCAGTACGTC.

This chain uses TRBV5-1 with TRBJ2-3; D gene uncertain. The CDR3 runs to 14 residues. V gave up 3 bases and J gave up 0 bases, with 8 bases separating them. Germline values: CDR1 SGHRS, CDR2 YFSETQ. In nucleotides, the CDR3 is TGCGCCAGCAGCTCACCGGACAGCACAGATACGCAGTATTTT. This sequence encodes CASSSPDSTDTQYF.

This clone was observed a few times. The chain couples TRBV2 to TRBJ1-1; 9 bases fit TRBD1. The CDR3 sequence is 14 residues long. Germline lookup yields CDR1 SNHLY and CDR2 FYNNEI. With V trimmed by 6 bases and J by 1 base, 3 bases remained unmatched. The CDR3 protein is CASSHRGQNTEAFF. The DNA for the CDR3 is TGTGCCAGCAGCCACAGGGGGCAGAACACTGAAGCTTTCTTT.

The gene calls are TRBV6-6 and TRBJ1-6; D is unresolved. Germline V CDR1 and CDR2: MNHNY, SVGAGI (reference sequence). The CDR3 is 14 residues long. Trimming removed 0 bases at V and 10 bases at J, with 10 bases between. The CDR3 sequence is CASSYSGPGSPLHF. The CDR3 DNA follows: TGTGCCAGCAGTTACTCAGGGCCCGGATCACCCCTCCACTTT.

The rearrangement joins TRBV5-1 to TRBJ2-3, with TRBD2 matching 11 bases. The CDR3 loop spans 15 amino acids. V lost 5 bases, J lost 4 bases, and 6 bases stayed unmatched. CDR1 SGHRS and CDR2 YFSETQ come from the germline V gene. The CDR3: CASRFTSGGADTQYF. The CDR3 DNA reads TGCGCCAGCAGGTTCACTAGCGGGGGAGCAGATACGCAGTATTTT.

This clone was recorded once. The V call is TRBV19, the J call TRBJ2-5, with 13 bases fitting TRBD2. With 4 bases clipped from V and 2 bases from J, the junction kept 4 bases outside the gene matches. The CDR3 is 16 residues long. Germline loops: CDR1 LNHDA, CDR2 SQIVND (reference sequence). CDR3 bases: TGTGCCAGTAGTACGACTAGCGGGGGGTCACAAGAGACCCAGTACTTC. This codes for CASSTTSGGSQETQYF.

The chain employs TRBV12-5 and TRBJ2-7, with 7 bases identical to TRBD1. Looked up from germline, CDR1 is LGHNT and CDR2 is FRNRAP. The CDR3 has 14 residues. J lost 0 bases, V lost 3 bases, and 2 bases had no gene match. CDR3: CASGLAGGSYEQYV. CDR3 in DNA: TGTGCTAGTGGTTTAGCAGGGGGCTCCTACGAGCAGTACGTC.

V gene TRBV5-8 combines with J gene TRBJ2-5; D is possibly TRBD1 or TRBD2 (5 bases each). The CDR3 consists of 13 residues. The V and J ends lost 4 bases and 0 bases respectively, with 7 bases between them. Per the germline V gene, CDR1 is SGHTS and CDR2 is YDEGEE. The CDR3 bases are TGTGCCAGCAGCCCGGGACACCAAGAGACCCAGTACTTC. Protein sequence: CASSPGHQETQYF.